The 23 T cell receptor beta chains listed next were all sequenced from one sample in a study of blood T cell repertoires in COVID-19 (dated by TCRdb to 2018 to 2021). Library method: the immunoSEQ multiplex PCR assay. TCRdb provides this immuneACCESS table in a form limited to in-frame rearrangements. Some clones are lacking; in checked studies, under half of them reflect an unresolved V gene, and why the rest are absent is not known. The sample table records 240,000 or so clones; about 90% of these occur just once. The ten largest clones take up about 1% of the sample. Sequencing was performed on PBMCs or T cells enriched from blood (not recorded which). These receptors were obtained from a man over 45 who had been exposed to COVID-19.

V is TRBV18 and J is TRBJ1-6; possibly TRBD1 for D (6 bases). Germline V gene sequence: CDR1 KGHSH, CDR2 LQKENI. CDR3 size: 15 residues. Trimming removed 3 bases at V and 15 bases at J, with 21 bases between. The CDR3 reads CASSPGGRGLEGLHF. The DNA of the CDR3 is TGTGCCAGCTCACCTGGGGGCAGGGGCCTCGAAGGCCTCCACTTT. Together with reference TRBV18 and TRBJ1-6, the CDR3 gives the full variable domain: NAGVMQNPRHLVRRRGQEARLRCSPMKGHSHVYWYRQLPEEGLKFMVYLQKENIIDESGMPKERFSAEFPKEGPSILRIQQVVRGDSAAYFCASSPGGRGLEGLHFGNGTRLTVT.

This chain joins TRBV6-6 and TRBJ1-2, with 10 bases aligning to TRBD1. J gave up 8 bases and V 2 bases, and 8 bases lay outside the gene matches. Germline CDR1 and CDR2: MNHNY and SVGAGI (reference sequence). This CDR3 comprises 15 residues. As DNA, the CDR3 is TGTGCCAGCAGTTACAACACCCGGACAGGGGGAGGCTACACCTTC. Translating gives CASSYNTRTGGGYTF.

This rearrangement joins TRBV27 to TRBJ2-1; TRBD2 matches at 13 bases. The ends lost 7 bases at V and 5 bases at J; junction bases unmatched: 11. CDR1 is MNHEY, CDR2 SMNVEV, per germline (reference sequence). This CDR3 is built from 17 residues. CDR3 coding DNA: TGTGCCAGCACCCTTTACCGGACTAGCGGGGGACACAATGAGCAGTTCTTC. It codes for CASTLYRTSGGHNEQFF.

This sequence joins TRBV7-9 and TRBJ1-5; 7 nucleotides match TRBD1. V trimming: 6 bases; J trimming: 1 base; junction bases outside the gene matches: 3. The germline V gene has CDR1 SEHNR and CDR2 FQNEAQ (reference sequence). The CDR3 extends over 14 amino acids. CDR3 DNA sequence: TGTGCCAGCAGTTTGGGACAGAGCAATCAGCCCCAGCATTTT. Translated: CASSLGQSNQPQHF.

CDR3 nucleotides: TGTGCCACCAGTGCAACTAGAGCAGCCAATGAGCAGTTCTTC. Its translation is CATSATRAANEQFF. The rearrangement uses TRBV24-1 and TRBJ2-1, with TRBD2 as a possible D gene (5 bases). CDR1 is KGHDR, CDR2 SFDVKD, per germline. Trimming stripped 5 bases from V and 6 bases from J, with 13 bases between. The length of the CDR3 is 14 residues.

This clone was detected only a few times. This chain links TRBV29-1 with TRBJ2-1, with D possibly matching TRBD1 (6 bases). V was pared by 3 bases and J by 7 bases, with 16 bases between. In germline, CDR1 is SQVTM, CDR2 ANQGSEA. The CDR3 length is 14 residues. CDR3 amino acids: CSVDRNRVANEQFF. CDR3 in DNA: TGCAGCGTTGACAGGAACAGGGTAGCAAATGAGCAGTTCTTC.

This chain uses TRBV4-1 with TRBJ2-7, with D perhaps matching TRBD1 (6 bases). There are 14 residues in the CDR3. V was clipped by 5 bases and J by 2 bases, with 13 bases between them. Germline lookup yields CDR1 MGHRA and CDR2 YSYEKL. This CDR3 reads CASSRQDGPYEQYF. DNA of the CDR3: TGCGCCAGCAGCAGACAGGACGGACCCTACGAGCAGTACTTC.

The chain carries TRBV5-1 and TRBJ1-1, with 9 bases lining up with TRBD1. Germline V gives CDR1 SGHRS, CDR2 YFSETQ. The CDR3 has 13 residues. The V gene end was trimmed by 7 bases and the J gene end by 0 bases; junction bases not matched to a gene: 1. The CDR3, as DNA: TGCGCCAGCCGGGACAGGGTGAACACTGAAGCTTTCTTT. Its protein is CASRDRVNTEAFF.

This clone occurred once. The chain couples TRBV28 to TRBJ1-5; possibly TRBD1 for D (5 bases). Germline V gene lookup returns CDR1 MDHEN and CDR2 SYDVKM. The CDR3 has 16 amino acids. The V end was cut by 5 bases, the J end by 0 bases, with 14 bases between. CDR3: CASSRPGLYSNQPQHF. As DNA, the CDR3 is TGTGCCAGCAGTCGACCGGGACTGTATAGCAATCAGCCCCAGCATTTT.

The rearrangement links TRBV6-1 to TRBJ1-2, with a weak D call TRBD1 (6 bases). The CDR3 is 14 residues long. Between the trimmed V and J ends, which lost 2 bases and 3 bases, there was a span of 10 bases. Germline V gene lookup returns CDR1 MNHNS and CDR2 SASEGT. The CDR3 here is CASSEYRADYGYTF. The CDR3 bases are TGTGCCAGCAGTGAATACAGGGCTGACTATGGCTACACCTTC.

The chain combines TRBV15 with TRBJ2-3; TRBD1 matches 8 bases. The CDR3 contains 16 residues. V trimming: 1 base; J trimming: 4 bases; junction bases outside the gene matches: 7. The germline V gene has CDR1 LNHNV and CDR2 YYDKDF (reference sequence). CDR3 sequence (DNA): TGTGCCACCAGCAGAGCAGGGGGCCTGGGAGCAGATACGCAGTATTTT. This sequence encodes CATSRAGGLGADTQYF.

This clone was recorded only once. The chain employs TRBV30 and TRBJ1-5; unclear D gene. Germline V gives CDR1 GTSNPN, CDR2 SVGIG (reference sequence). The CDR3 has 16 amino acids. The germline V and J ends were trimmed by 3 bases and 0 bases, with 15 bases remaining between them. For the CDR3, the DNA is TGTGCCTGGAGCTTGGGAGGGTTAGTTAGCAATCAGCCCCAGCATTTT. Translating it yields CAWSLGGLVSNQPQHF.

The rearrangement joins TRBV11-3 to TRBJ2-3; tentatively, D is TRBD2 (6 bases). Germline CDR1 and CDR2: SGHNT and YENEEA. V was pared by 5 bases and J by 1 base, with 10 bases between. The length of the CDR3 is 14 residues. This CDR3 is CASSPGAGTDTQYF. CDR3 in DNA: TGTGCCAGCAGCCCGGGAGCCGGCACAGATACGCAGTATTTT.

This chain uses TRBV11-2 with TRBJ2-2, with TRBD2 matching 8 bases. There are 19 residues in the CDR3. Trimming at V came to 4 bases and at J to 0 bases, leaving 13 bases not matched to a gene. CDR1 and CDR2 from the germline V gene are SGHAT and FQNNGV. The DNA for the CDR3 is TGTGCCAGCAGCTACCCGTTGGTAGCGGGGATCGCGAACACCGGGGAGCTGTTTTTT. It translates to CASSYPLVAGIANTGELFF.

This chain uses TRBV13 with TRBJ1-2, with D perhaps matching TRBD1 (5 bases). The CDR3 totals 13 residues. V dropped 5 bases and J dropped 3 bases, with 10 bases sitting between them. From germline, CDR1 is PRHDT and CDR2 FYEKMQ (reference sequence). CDR3 protein: CASSAAGYYGYTF. The CDR3 DNA reads TGTGCCAGCAGCGCTGCAGGGTACTATGGCTACACCTTC. The entire variable domain, with the rest obtained from reference TRBV13 and TRBJ1-2, is as follows: AAGVIQSPRHLIKEKRETATLKCYPIPRHDTVYWYQQGPGQDPQFLISFYEKMQSDKGSIPDRFSAQQFSDYHSELNMSSLELGDSALYFCASSAAGYYGYTFGSGTRLTVV.

This clone was seen only once. V gene TRBV15 combines with J gene TRBJ1-1; D not certain. Germline CDR1 and CDR2: LNHNV and YYDKDF (reference sequence). This CDR3 has 13 residues. Trimming removed 6 bases at V and 0 bases at J, with 8 bases between. The CDR3 DNA reads TGTGCCACCAGTACACAGATGAACACTGAAGCTTTCTTT. Encoded protein: CATSTQMNTEAFF.

This clone was observed a single time. This chain links TRBV2 with TRBJ2-4; TRBD2 matches 12 bases. V was clipped by 2 bases and J by 8 bases; unmatched bases: 7. CDR3 size: 16 residues. Looked up from germline, CDR1 is SNHLY and CDR2 is FYNNEI. Here the CDR3 reads CASSERRTSGMDIQYF. The CDR3 region has the DNA TGTGCCAGCAGTGAACGGAGGACTAGCGGGATGGACATTCAGTACTTC.

About this clone itself: Other DNA sequences in the sample encode the same CDR3. The gene calls are TRBV7-2 and TRBJ1-5; no firm D call. The germline V gene encodes CDR1 SGHTA and CDR2 FQGNSA. The CDR3 extends over 13 amino acids. V dropped 4 bases and J dropped 4 bases, with 8 bases sitting between them. The CDR3 nucleotides read TGTGCCAGCAGCTATCGGGGTAATCAGCCCCAGCATTTT. Translating gives CASSYRGNQPQHF. Combining the CDR3 with reference TRBV7-2 and TRBJ1-5 gives the whole variable domain GAGVSQSPSNKVTEKGKDVELRCDPISGHTALYWYRQSLGQGLEFLIYFQGNSAPDKSGLPSDRFSAERTGGSVSTLTIQRTQQEDSAVYLCASSYRGNQPQHFGDGTRLSIL.

The chain recombines TRBV24-1 with TRBJ1-5, with 12 bases identical to TRBD1. J gave up 0 bases and V 2 bases, and 7 bases lay outside the gene matches. CDR1 KGHDR and CDR2 SFDVKD come from the germline V gene. The CDR3 is made up of 19 amino acids. DNA for the CDR3: TGTGCCACCAGTGATTCCTCGGGACAGGGGGCATATAGCAATCAGCCCCAGCATTTT. Translation: CATSDSSGQGAYSNQPQHF.

The V gene is TRBV18, the J gene TRBJ1-2, with D maybe TRBD1 (6 bases). Trimming cost V 4 bases and J 4 bases, with 7 bases left between them. This CDR3 is 12 amino acids long. The V gene's germline CDR1 is KGHSH and CDR2 LQKENI. CDR3: CASSQDSYGYTF. DNA for the CDR3: TGTGCCAGCTCACAGGACAGCTATGGCTACACCTTC.

The genes are TRBV18 and TRBJ2-5, with a tentative D call TRBD1 (5 bases). CDR1 and CDR2 (germline): KGHSH, LQKENI. This CDR3 spans 15 amino acids. Trimming removed 4 bases at V and 0 bases at J, with 12 bases between. The CDR3 region has the DNA TGTGCCAGCTCACACCGACAGCCACACCAAGAGACCCAGTACTTC. Translated, it gives CASSHRQPHQETQYF.

This sequence joins TRBV24-1 and TRBJ2-3, with 10 bases lining up with TRBD1. This CDR3 comprises 15 residues. The V gene's germline CDR1 is KGHDR and CDR2 SFDVKD. V gave up 12 bases and J gave up 0 bases; unmatched junction bases: 8. The CDR3 DNA sequence: TGTGCCGCTTCGGACAGGGGGTCAAGCACAGATACGCAGTATTTT. Translating gives CAASDRGSSTDTQYF.

J is TRBJ2-2 and V is TRBV4-2; perhaps TRBD2 as D (5 bases). Germline V CDR1 and CDR2: LGHNA, YNFKEQ. V was pared by 0 bases and J by 6 bases, with 14 bases between. This CDR3 is 16 amino acids long. CDR3 coding DNA: TGTGCCAGCAGCCAAGAAGGCACCCCGGAGGCCGGGGAGCTGTTTTTT. It encodes CASSQEGTPEAGELFF.